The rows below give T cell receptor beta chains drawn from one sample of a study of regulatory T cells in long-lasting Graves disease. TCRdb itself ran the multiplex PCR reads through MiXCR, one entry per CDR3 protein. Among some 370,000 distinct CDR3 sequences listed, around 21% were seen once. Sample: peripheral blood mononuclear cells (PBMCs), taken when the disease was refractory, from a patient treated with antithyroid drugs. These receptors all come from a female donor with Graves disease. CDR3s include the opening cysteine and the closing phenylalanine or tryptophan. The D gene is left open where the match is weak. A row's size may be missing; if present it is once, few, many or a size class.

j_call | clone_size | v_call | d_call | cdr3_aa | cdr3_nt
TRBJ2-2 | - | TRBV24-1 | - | CATSGVTGELFF | TGTGCCACCAGTGGAGTGACCGGGGAGCTGTTTTTT
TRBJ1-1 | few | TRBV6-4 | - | CASSAARNTEAFF | TGTGCCAGCAGTGCCGCAAGGAACACTGAAGCTTTCTTT
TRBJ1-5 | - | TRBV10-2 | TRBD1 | CASSSGQGGIQPQHF | TGCGCCAGCAGCTCGGGACAGGGCGGAATTCAGCCCCAGCATTTT
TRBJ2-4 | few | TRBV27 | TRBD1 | CASSPDRGYIQYF | TGTGCCAGCAGCCCCGACAGGGGATACATTCAGTACTTC
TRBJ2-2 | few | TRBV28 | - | CASRAAQWTGELFF | TGTGCCAGCAGGGCAGCTCAATGGACCGGGGAGCTGTTTTTT
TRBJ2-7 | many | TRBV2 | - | CASSEAVEQYF | TGTGCCAGCAGTGAGGCCGTCGAGCAGTACTTC
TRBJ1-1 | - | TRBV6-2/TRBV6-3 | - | CASSSLPRLDKAVEAFF | TGTGCCAGCAGTTCCCTCCCGAGACTCGACAAGGCCGTTGAAGCTTTCTTT
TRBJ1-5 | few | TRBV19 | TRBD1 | CASSILDRGRPIVRNQPQHF | TGTGCCAGTAGTATCCTGGACAGGGGGCGACCAATTGTACGCAATCAGCCCCAGCATTTT
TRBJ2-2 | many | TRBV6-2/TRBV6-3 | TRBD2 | CASSYGTSGNTGELFF | TGTGCCAGCAGTTATGGGACTAGCGGTAACACCGGGGAGCTGTTTTTT
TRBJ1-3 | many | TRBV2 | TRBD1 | CASRPQGDGNTIYF | TGTGCCAGCAGACCACAGGGGGATGGAAACACCATATATTTT
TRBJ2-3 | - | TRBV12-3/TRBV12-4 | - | CASSPTRAETDTQYF | TGTGCCAGCAGTCCGACTCGGGCCGAAACAGATACGCAGTATTTT
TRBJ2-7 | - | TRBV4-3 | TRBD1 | CASSQEGQGAVYEQYF | TGCGCCAGCAGCCAAGAGGGCCAGGGGGCGGTCTACGAGCAGTACTTC
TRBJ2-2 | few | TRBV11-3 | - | CASLPGVFPGELFF | TGTGCCAGCCTACCAGGGGTATTTCCCGGGGAGCTGTTTTTT
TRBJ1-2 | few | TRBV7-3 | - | CASTRPTGTSNYGYTF | TGTGCCAGCACCAGGCCCACCGGGACATCCAACTATGGCTACACCTTC
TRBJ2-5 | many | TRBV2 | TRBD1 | CASSEATGGMAETQYF | TGTGCCAGCAGTGAAGCGACAGGGGGCATGGCGGAGACCCAGTACTTC
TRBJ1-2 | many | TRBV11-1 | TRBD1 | CASSSTGTGPDGYTF | TGTGCCAGCAGCTCAACGGGGACAGGTCCGGATGGCTACACCTTC
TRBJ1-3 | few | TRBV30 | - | CAWSGGSGNTIYF | TGTGCCTGGAGCGGGGGCTCTGGAAACACCATATATTTT
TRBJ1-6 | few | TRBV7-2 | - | CASSLKPNSPLHF | TGTGCCAGCAGCTTAAAGCCGAATTCACCCCTCCACTTT
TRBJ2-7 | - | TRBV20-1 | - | CSAREMGDPSYEQYF | TGCAGTGCTAGAGAGATGGGGGACCCTTCCTACGAGCAGTACTTC
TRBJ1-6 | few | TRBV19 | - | CASRGVDRNNSPLHF | TGTGCCAGTAGGGGCGTGGACAGAAATAATTCACCCCTCCACTTT
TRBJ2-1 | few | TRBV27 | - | CASSRQGGTLNEQFF | TGTGCCAGCAGCCGACAGGGAGGGACTTTGAATGAGCAGTTCTTC
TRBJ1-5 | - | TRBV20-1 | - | CSARDSGGFNQPQHF | TGCAGTGCTAGAGACTCGGGGGGATTCAATCAGCCCCAGCATTTT
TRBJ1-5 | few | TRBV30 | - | CAWSSQGDQPQHF | TGTGCCTGGAGTTCCCAGGGTGATCAGCCCCAGCATTTT
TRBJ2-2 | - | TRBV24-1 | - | CATSDLFGELFF | TGTGCCACCAGTGATCTATTCGGGGAGCTGTTTTTT
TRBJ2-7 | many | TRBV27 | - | CASTKGVDSYEQYF | TGTGCCAGCACTAAGGGGGTAGATTCCTACGAGCAGTACTTC
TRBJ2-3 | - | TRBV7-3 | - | CASSRSFLDTQYF | TGTGCCAGCAGCCGGAGTTTTTTGGATACGCAGTATTTT
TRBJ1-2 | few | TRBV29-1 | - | CSAPLHYGYTF | TGCAGCGCTCCGCTCCACTATGGCTACACCTTC
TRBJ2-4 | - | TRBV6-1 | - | CASSPPGDTNPVLAKNIQYF | TGTGCCAGCAGCCCCCCCGGAGACACGAATCCTGTATTAGCCAAAAACATTCAGTACTTC
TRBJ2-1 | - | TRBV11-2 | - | CASSRTLAGTYNEQFF | TGTGCCAGCAGCCGTACTCTGGCGGGGACCTACAATGAGCAGTTCTTC
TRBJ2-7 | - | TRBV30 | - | CAWRPGSPYEQYF | TGTGCCTGGAGACCCGGGTCGCCCTACGAGCAGTACTTC
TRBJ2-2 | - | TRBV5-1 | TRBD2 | CASSVRLAGPTGELFF | TGCGCCAGCAGCGTTAGACTAGCGGGCCCCACCGGGGAGCTGTTTTTT
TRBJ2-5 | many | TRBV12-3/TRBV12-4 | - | CASSWLLETQYF | TGTGCCAGCAGTTGGCTTCTGGAGACCCAGTACTTC
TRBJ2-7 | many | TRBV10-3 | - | CAISEEGSSLEQYF | TGTGCCATCAGTGAGGAGGGTTCGTCGCTCGAGCAGTACTTC
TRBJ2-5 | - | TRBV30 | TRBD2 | CAWSPGGASGKETQYF | TGTGCCTGGAGCCCCGGAGGGGCTAGCGGAAAAGAGACCCAGTACTTC
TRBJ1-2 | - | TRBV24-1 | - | CATSDSPTDGYTF | TGTGCCACCAGTGATTCCCCGACGGATGGCTACACCTTC
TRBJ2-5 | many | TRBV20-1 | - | CSAGRGETQYF | TGCAGTGCTGGCCGAGGAGAGACCCAGTACTTC
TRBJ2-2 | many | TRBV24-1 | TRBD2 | CATSSGSFDTGELFF | TGTGCCACCAGTAGCGGGAGTTTTGACACCGGGGAGCTGTTTTTT
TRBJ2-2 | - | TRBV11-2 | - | CASSLLFGGLFF | TGTGCCAGCAGCTTACTGTTCGGGGGGCTGTTTTTT
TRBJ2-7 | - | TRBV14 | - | CASSQGRDRREQYF | TGTGCCAGCAGCCAAGGGAGGGACCGTCGTGAGCAGTACTTC
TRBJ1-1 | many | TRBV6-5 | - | CASSYFDRNTEAFF | TGTGCCAGCAGTTACTTCGACAGGAACACTGAAGCTTTCTTT
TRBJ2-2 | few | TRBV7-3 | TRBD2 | CASSRAGANTGELFF | TGTGCCAGCAGCCGAGCGGGGGCGAACACCGGGGAGCTGTTTTTT
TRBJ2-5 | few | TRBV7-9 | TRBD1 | CASSSVTGGSGETQYF | TGTGCCAGCAGCTCCGTGACAGGGGGGTCTGGAGAGACCCAGTACTTC
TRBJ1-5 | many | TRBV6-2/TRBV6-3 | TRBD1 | CASSYAQGGQPQHF | TGTGCCAGCAGTTACGCGCAGGGGGGTCAGCCCCAGCATTTT
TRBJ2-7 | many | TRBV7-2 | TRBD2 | CASSLTSGRPSYEQYF | TGTGCCAGCAGTTTGACTAGCGGGAGGCCCTCCTACGAGCAGTACTTC
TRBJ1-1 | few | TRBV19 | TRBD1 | CASSIGTGATEAFF | TGTGCCAGTAGTATAGGGACAGGGGCCACTGAAGCTTTCTTT
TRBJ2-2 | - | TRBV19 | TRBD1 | CASSIWQGAVGELFF | TGTGCCAGTAGTATTTGGCAGGGGGCCGTCGGGGAGCTGTTTTTT
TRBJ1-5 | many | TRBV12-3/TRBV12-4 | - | CASTKTRTELNQPQHF | TGTGCCAGCACCAAAACTAGGACAGAACTTAATCAGCCCCAGCATTTT
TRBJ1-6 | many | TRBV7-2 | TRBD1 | CASSLGQGGSPLHF | TGTGCCAGCAGCTTGGGACAGGGAGGTTCACCCCTCCACTTT
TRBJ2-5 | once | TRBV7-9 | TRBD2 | CASSHRAGGPETQYF | TGTGCCAGCAGCCACCGAGCGGGAGGGCCGGAGACCCAGTACTTC
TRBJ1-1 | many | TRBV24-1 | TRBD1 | CATSAADRGGTEAFF | TGTGCCACCAGTGCCGCGGACAGGGGAGGCACTGAAGCTTTCTTT
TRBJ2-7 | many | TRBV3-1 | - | CASSLRGGLEQYF | TGTGCCAGCAGCCTAAGGGGGGGCCTCGAGCAGTACTTC
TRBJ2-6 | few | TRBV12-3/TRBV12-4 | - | CAIQTERSGANVLTF | TGTGCCATCCAGACCGAACGCTCTGGGGCCAACGTCCTGACTTTC
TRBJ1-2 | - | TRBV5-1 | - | CASSPALGTADYGYTF | TGCGCCAGCAGCCCGGCCCTGGGGACGGCCGACTATGGCTACACCTTC
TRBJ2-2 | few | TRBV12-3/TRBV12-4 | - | CASGRNTGELFF | TGTGCCAGCGGACGGAACACCGGGGAGCTGTTTTTT
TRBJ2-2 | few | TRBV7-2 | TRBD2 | CASSLELAGFTGELFF | TGTGCCAGCAGCTTAGAACTAGCGGGATTCACCGGGGAGCTGTTTTTT
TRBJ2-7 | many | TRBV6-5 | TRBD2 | CASSYALAGDYSYEQYF | TGTGCCAGCAGTTACGCTTTAGCGGGAGATTACTCCTACGAGCAGTACTTC
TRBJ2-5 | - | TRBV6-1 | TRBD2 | CATKGHKRERSPKETQYF | TGTGCCACCAAGGGGCACAAGCGGGAGAGGTCCCCCAAAGAGACCCAGTACTTC